This T cell receptor (beta chain) is from a study of T cell clones after liver transplantation (dated by TCRdb to about 2019). A note on the overall study: ITN030ST, the source of the samples, was a randomized trial that attempted immunosuppression withdrawal within 2 years of liver transplantation. Tolerance was defined as complete immunosuppression withdrawal for at least one year with no rise in liver enzymes beyond twice the upper limit of normal. The study cohort included 8 liver transplant recipients, of whom 3 were classified as tolerant and 5 as non-tolerant. The subjects received no induction therapy and were kept on standard immunosuppression until randomization at 12-24 months post-transplant. After a pre-transplant mixed lymphocyte reaction, TCRbeta sequencing was used to pinpoint donor-reactive T cell clones, which were subsequently tracked in post-transplant blood. Three of the eight recipients were HCV-positive; the others were transplanted for non-autoimmune, non-viral indications. Third party-reactive TCRbeta sequences were also identified from pre-transplant MLRs to serve as an antigen-independent comparator for donor-reactive sequences. Blood samples were collected pre-transplant, then pre-randomization ahead of withdrawal, and finally post-randomization once withdrawal had either been completed or failed.

High-throughput TCRbeta CDR3 sequencing of frozen genomic DNA was performed by immunoSEQ, including PCR amplification, mapping, bias correction and internal controls. Concerning the study's data processing: Productive rearrangements were kept, and unique TCRbeta sequences were defined by CDR3 nucleotide sequence plus V and J gene. For classification of a sequence as donor-reactive, at least 5-fold expansion in CFSE-low cells relative to unstimulated pre-transplant cells and a frequency of at least 0.01% were required. Minimum frequency thresholds were set for each subject on the basis of the unstimulated sample with the lowest template count, so that a detection power of at least 90% was ensured. Jensen-Shannon divergence between the top 1000 TCRbeta sequences post- versus pre-transplant served as the measure of repertoire turnover. Changes in detection of donor-reactive sequences were tested with two-sided Fisher's exact tests. Held by TCRdb, this immuneACCESS table contains in-frame sequences only and omits some clones. Under half of the omission traces to an unresolved V gene where checked; the cause of the rest is unknown. V and J calls and clone size follow that table, whereas D and trimming were derived from the DNA. Recorded for this sample are around 21,000 clones; about 93% of them occurred a single time. Around 25% of the sample is in the top ten clones.

Beyond this particular receptor, the publication reports: Low numbers of available donor cells limited the measurable donor-reactive repertoire in a couple of subjects. Because allograft tissue specimens were not available, migration of donor-reactive T cells into the graft, rather than deletion, may have occurred. When repertoire turnover was accounted for, significantly reduced detection of donor-reactive sequences was found in 7 of 8 subjects for CD4 and in 8 of 8 subjects for CD8. The conclusions were considered preliminary, being limited by small, heterogeneous patient numbers and non-standardized post-transplant time points. Circulating donor-reactive CD4 TCRbeta sequences fell significantly post-transplant in most of the 8 subjects, irrespective of tolerance or HCV status. The decline in donor-reactive sequences exceeded the decline in third party-reactive sequences, suggesting partial antigen-specific deletion that was unrelated to withdrawal success.

Unstimulated PBMCs, after thawing, were stained for CD3, CD4 and CD8 and then FACS-sorted into CD3+CD4+ and CD3+CD8+ populations. Randomization to immunosuppression withdrawal applied to every one of the 8 studied subjects. Genomic DNA was isolated with the Qiagen DNeasy Blood and Tissue Kit. From the germline V gene, CDR1 is MDHEN and CDR2 is SYDVKM. The CDR3 covers 17 residues, taking in both the cysteine and the phenylalanine. Only the CDR3 DNA is retained, 51 bases long and in frame from the first base. V trim: 3 bases; J trim: 2 bases; unmatched bases: 7. Concerning this clone itself: Its antigen remains unidentified. Base-call qualities are not available, and no considerably larger clone is one nucleotide away.

The V gene is TRBV28 and the J gene is TRBJ2-2, with 9 bases aligning to TRBD1. This TCR derives from a human patient who received a liver transplant. Some T cells may originate with the graft donor following a transplant. Sequenced material: CD8+ T cells from blood, taken 25 months after liver transplant. The sequenced DNA: TGTGCCAGCAGTTTCCGACGGGACAGGGCTAACACCGGGGAGCTGTTTTTT. It encodes CASSFRRDRANTGELFF. The full variable domain, completed from the reference TRBV28 and TRBJ2-2 proteins outside the CDR3, reads DVKVTQSSRYLVKRTGEKVFLECVQDMDHENMFWYRQDPGLGLRLIYFSYDVKMKEKGDIPEGYSVSREKKERFSLILESASTNQTSMYLCASSFRRDRANTGELFFGEGSRLTVL.